These 20 T cell receptor beta chains were all obtained from the same sample, sequenced in a study of molecular identifiers for immune sequencing clone quantification. MiXCR was run by TCRdb on the PCR reads, yielding one entry per CDR3 protein. The top ten hold 0.75% to 0.8% of the sample, which has hundreds of thousands of distinct CDR3 sequences, over 25% seen once. The specimen was naive CD8+ T cells from blood, with Jurkat cell RNA spiked in. Regarding subset: FACS-sorted CD8+CD4-CCR7+CD45RA+ naive T cells. The receptor set was obtained from a human donor in good health. Some libraries in this study had Jurkat cell RNA spiked in.

As for this clonotype: A junction end diverges from the germline sequence, so it may reflect a read error. The rearrangement uses TRBV6-5 and TRBJ2-1; D not certain. This CDR3 has 14 residues. Germline V gene data show CDR1 as MNHEY and CDR2 as SVGAGI. The CDR3 region has the DNA TGTGCCCGCAGTTATACCGCCCCGTCCAATGCGCCGTTCTTC. It is translated as CARSYTAPSNAPFF.

This clonotype was seen only a few times. The chain combines TRBV11-2 with TRBJ2-1, with a possible D match to TRBD2 (6 bases). V was trimmed by 3 bases and J by 0 bases, leaving 9 bases between them. Germline lookup yields CDR1 SGHAT and CDR2 FQNNGV. CDR3 length: 15 residues. The DNA of the CDR3 is TGTGCCAGCAGCTTTTTCGGGAGCTCCTACAATGAGCAGTTCTTC. Protein product: CASSFFGSSYNEQFF.

This clonotype has a count of ten or more. This chain links TRBV9 with TRBJ1-3; TRBD1 aligns across 10 bases. V shed 3 bases, J shed 2 bases, and the junction held 5 bases outside the gene matches. Germline loops: CDR1 SGDLS, CDR2 YYNGEE. The CDR3 totals 16 residues. The chain's CDR3 is CASSETGTGAGNTIYF. CDR3 bases: TGTGCCAGCAGCGAGACCGGGACAGGGGCTGGAAACACCATATATTTT.

As concerns this clonotype: This clone may be a read error of a much larger clone one base away. This sequence joins TRBV12-3 or TRBV12-4 and TRBJ1-5; 7 bases line up with TRBD1. The CDR3 totals 15 residues. The DNA for the CDR3 is TGTGCCAGCAGTTCCTCCCCGACAGGGAATCGGCCCCAGCATTTT. Translated, it gives CASSSSPTGNRPQHF.

This clonotype came up many times. The chain combines TRBV7-6 with TRBJ2-3; 10 bases map to TRBD2. The J segment lost 4 bases and the V segment lost 5 bases, leaving 6 bases of the junction unmatched. Germline lookup yields CDR1 SGHVS and CDR2 FNYEAQ. The CDR3 runs to 15 residues. CDR3 coding DNA: TGTGCCAGCAGCGCAAGCGGGGGGGCTGCAGATACGCAGTATTTT. Translating gives CASSASGGAADTQYF. Full variable domain (remainder filled in from reference TRBV7-6 and TRBJ2-3): GAGVSQSPRYKVTKRGQDVALRCDPISGHVSLYWYRQALGQGPEFLTYFNYEAQQDKSGLPNDRFSAERPEGSISTLTIQRTEQRDSAMYRCASSASGGAADTQYFGPGTRLTVL.

The chain links TRBV19 to TRBJ2-1, with D unresolved. CDR3 length: 13 residues. V was clipped by 1 base and J by 5 bases, with 6 bases between them. Germline values: CDR1 LNHDA, CDR2 SQIVND (reference sequence). Here the CDR3 reads CASSIGENNEQFF. Here the CDR3 DNA reads TGTGCCAGTAGTATAGGGGAAAACAATGAGCAGTTCTTC.

Only a few counts were recorded for this clonotype. This chain uses TRBV4-3 with TRBJ2-7; 7 bases are shared with TRBD1. J lost 6 bases, V lost 0 bases, and 11 bases had no gene match. Germline lookup yields CDR1 LGHNA and CDR2 YSLEER. The CDR3 length is 16 residues. The CDR3 sequence: CASSQDWAGGASEQYF. The CDR3 DNA reads TGCGCCAGCAGCCAAGACTGGGCAGGGGGAGCGTCCGAGCAGTACTTC.

This clonotype was counted ten times or more. V is TRBV7-9 and J is TRBJ2-4; TRBD1 aligns across 12 bases. Germline V lookup: CDR1 SEHNR, CDR2 FQNEAQ (reference sequence). V shed 6 bases and J 6 bases; nucleotides not matched to a gene: 18. The CDR3 covers 19 residues. The CDR3 DNA follows: TGTGCCAGCAGAGCAAGCCCCATACCGGGACAGGGGGCTGGAAACATTCAGTACTTC. Translated, it gives CASRASPIPGQGAGNIQYF.

The chain combines TRBV13 with TRBJ1-4, with TRBD1 as a possible D gene (5 bases). Trimming left V 7 bases short and J 1 base short, with 16 bases between. This CDR3 comprises 16 residues. Germline loops: CDR1 PRHDT, CDR2 FYEKMQ (reference sequence). The CDR3 coding sequence is TGTGCCAGCACAAACGGGGGGACGAGAACTAATGAAAAACTGTTTTTT. Residues: CASTNGGTRTNEKLFF.

The V gene is TRBV7-9, the J gene TRBJ2-1; 11 nucleotides match TRBD2. CDR1 SEHNR and CDR2 FQNEAQ come from the germline V gene (reference sequence). CDR3 length: 16 amino acids. V dropped 2 bases and J dropped 5; count of bases not matched to a gene: 5. CDR3 residues: CASSLSQTSGDNEQFF. The CDR3 bases are TGTGCCAGCAGCTTATCTCAGACTAGCGGGGACAATGAGCAGTTCTTC.

About this clonotype itself: This may be a read error: a much more frequent sequence differs by one nucleotide. The chain employs TRBV12-3 or TRBV12-4 and TRBJ1-1; 7 bases map to TRBD1. The CDR3 is 13 residues long. V lost 8 bases, J lost 7 bases, and 10 bases stayed unmatched. This chain's CDR3 is CASWPRDSNEAFF. In nucleotides, the CDR3 is TGTGCCAGCTGGCCCCGGGACAGTAATGAAGCTTTCTTT.

The genes are TRBV20-1 and TRBJ1-1; a weak D match, TRBD1 (5 bases). Deletions cut 0 bases from V and 6 bases from J, with 17 bases between. CDR3 length: 15 residues. Looked up from germline, CDR1 is DFQATT and CDR2 is SNEGSKA (reference sequence). In nucleotides, the CDR3 is TGCAGTGCTAGAGATCCGGGGTCACCGGGACCTGAAGCTTTCTTT. Translation: CSARDPGSPGPEAFF.

This clonotype has just a few counts. The J gene is TRBJ2-3, the V gene TRBV9; D not resolved. Germline CDR1 and CDR2: SGDLS and YYNGEE. CDR3 length equals 15 residues. Trimming took 2 bases from V and 2 from J, leaving 12 bases between them. The DNA for the CDR3 is TGTGCCAGCAGCGTCCTAGGGAACCCCACAGATACGCAGTATTTT. This codes for CASSVLGNPTDTQYF.

The chain combines TRBV6-1 with TRBJ1-2; 8 positions match TRBD1. Germline V CDR1 and CDR2: MNHNS, SASEGT. V was clipped by 6 bases and J by 1 base; unmatched bases: 13. The length of the CDR3 is 17 residues. The CDR3 loop is CASSALKGQALNYGYTF. Here the CDR3 DNA reads TGTGCCAGCAGCGCGTTGAAGGGACAGGCTCTTAACTATGGCTACACCTTC.

This clonotype was counted a few times. The chain joins TRBV7-9 to TRBJ2-1; 10 positions match TRBD1. Germline loops: CDR1 SEHNR, CDR2 FQNEAQ (reference sequence). Trimming took 5 bases from V and 2 from J; bases not matched to a gene: 3. This CDR3 comprises 15 residues. This CDR3 reads CASSQGQGTYNEQFF. In DNA, the CDR3 is TGTGCCAGCAGCCAGGGACAGGGGACCTACAATGAGCAGTTCTTC.

This clonotype was seen many times. The J gene is TRBJ2-7, the V gene TRBV12-5, with D perhaps TRBD1 or TRBD2 (5 bases each). The CDR3 runs to 14 residues. Trimming took off 3 bases at V and 2 bases at J, with 11 bases between the two ends. Looked up from germline, CDR1 is LGHNT and CDR2 is FRNRAP. CDR3 sequence reads: CASGLGDGAYEQYF. In DNA, the CDR3 is TGTGCTAGTGGTTTAGGGGACGGAGCCTACGAGCAGTACTTC.

About this clonotype itself: One base away lies a much larger clone, so this may be a sequencing read error. The chain has TRBV20-1 and TRBJ2-7; 7 bases line up with TRBD2. V shed 5 bases and J 1 base; nucleotides not matched to a gene: 8. This CDR3 spans 14 amino acids. The germline V gene has CDR1 DFQATT and CDR2 SNEGSKA (reference sequence). CDR3 protein: CSALERGDSYEQYF. The CDR3 DNA follows: TGCAGTGCTCTCGAGCGGGGAGATTCCTACGAGCAGTACTTC.

The chain is built from TRBV9 and TRBJ2-1; TRBD2 might be the D (6 bases). V lost 0 bases and J 8 bases, leaving 15 bases between the germline ends. Looked up from germline, CDR1 is SGDLS and CDR2 is YYNGEE. This CDR3 contains 15 residues. The CDR3 nucleotides read TGTGCCAGCAGCGTAGCGGCGGGACCGGGCGATGAGCAGTTCTTC. This codes for CASSVAAGPGDEQFF.

The V and J genes are TRBV13 and TRBJ2-2; the D gene could be TRBD1 or TRBD2 (6 bases each). V lost 10 bases to trimming and J lost 3 bases, with 15 bases between them. This CDR3 has 14 residues. Germline assignment: CDR1 PRHDT and CDR2 FYEKMQ (reference sequence). CDR3 loop: CATPKRGDTGELFF. The CDR3 DNA is TGTGCCACACCAAAAAGGGGGGACACCGGGGAGCTGTTTTTT.

A word on this clonotype: One base away lies a much larger clone, so this may be a sequencing read error. The genes are TRBV11-2 and TRBJ2-1, with 7 bases lining up with TRBD2. Looked up from germline, CDR1 is SGHAT and CDR2 is FQNNGV. Trimming took 1 base from V and 8 from J; bases not matched to a gene: 5. This CDR3 is built from 14 residues. As DNA, the CDR3 is TGTGCCAGCAGCTTAGTTGGGGGGGACGATGAGCAGTTCTTC. Protein product: CASSLVGGDDEQFF.